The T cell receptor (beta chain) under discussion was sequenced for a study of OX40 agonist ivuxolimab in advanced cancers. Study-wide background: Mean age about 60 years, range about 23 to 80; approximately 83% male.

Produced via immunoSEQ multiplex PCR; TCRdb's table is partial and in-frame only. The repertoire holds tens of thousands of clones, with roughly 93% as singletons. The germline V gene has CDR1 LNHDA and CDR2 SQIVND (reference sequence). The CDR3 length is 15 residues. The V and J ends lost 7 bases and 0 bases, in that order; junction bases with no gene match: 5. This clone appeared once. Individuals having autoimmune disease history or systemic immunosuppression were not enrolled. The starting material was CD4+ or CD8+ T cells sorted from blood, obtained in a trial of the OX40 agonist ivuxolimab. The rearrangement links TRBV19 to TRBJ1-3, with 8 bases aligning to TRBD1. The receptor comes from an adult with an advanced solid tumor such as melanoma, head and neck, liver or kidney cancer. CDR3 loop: CASKGQESSGNTIYF. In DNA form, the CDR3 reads TGTGCCAGTAAGGGACAGGAGAGCTCTGGAAACACCATATATTTT.